A single sample is the source of the 23 T cell receptor beta chains below, sequenced in a study of memory CD4+ T cells and cytomegalovirus serostatus. Measured with immunoSEQ multiplex PCR; TCRdb has only the in-frame clones, and not every one. The data show 80,000 or so clones, 60% to 80% seen once. The sort gate was single viable CD3+CD4+CD8-CD45RO+ cells for memory CD4+ T cells. Sequenced material: memory CD4+ T cells from blood. These receptors originate from an adult in good health and CMV-seropositive.

CDR3 residues: CASSSTPRRGEQPQHF. The CDR3 nucleotides read TGTGCCAGCAGCTCAACACCTCGACGGGGGGAACAGCCCCAGCATTTT. The chain combines TRBV5-4 with TRBJ1-5; tentatively, D is TRBD1 (5 bases). The CDR3 is 16 amino acids. Looked up from germline, CDR1 is SGHNT and CDR2 is YYREEE (reference sequence). Trimming removed 3 bases at V and 7 bases at J, with 20 bases between.

The chain recombines TRBV6-4 with TRBJ2-1; 8 bases are shared with TRBD2. The CDR3 extends over 14 amino acids. Trimming removed 4 bases from V and 9 bases from J; junction bases left unmatched: 8. Per germline, CDR1 MRHNA and CDR2 SNTAGT. The CDR3 DNA follows: TGTGCCAGCAGTGTAACGGGAGGGTCTGCTGAGCAGTTCTTC. It translates to CASSVTGGSAEQFF.

This chain joins TRBV19 and TRBJ2-5; maybe TRBD2 (5 bases). The V gene lost 7 bases and the J gene lost 3 bases, with 12 bases spanning the gap. Looked up from germline, CDR1 is LNHDA and CDR2 is SQIVND (reference sequence). This CDR3 is built from 13 residues. The CDR3 reads CASKTGSEETQYF. CDR3 DNA: TGTGCCAGTAAGACGGGATCGGAAGAGACCCAGTACTTC.

V usage is TRBV5-4 and J usage is TRBJ1-2; 8 bases are shared with TRBD1. V lost 3 bases, J lost 6 bases, and 4 bases stayed unmatched. From germline, CDR1 is SGHNT and CDR2 YYREEE (reference sequence). CDR3 length equals 13 residues. CDR3 bases: TGTGCCAGCAGCTGGGACAGGATCCATGGCTACACCTTC. It translates to CASSWDRIHGYTF.

V gene TRBV5-1 combines with J gene TRBJ2-3, with D perhaps assigned TRBD1 or TRBD2 (5 bases each). Germline V gene data show CDR1 as SGHRS and CDR2 as YFSETQ. V lost 3 bases and J lost 7, with 9 bases in between. The CDR3 has 12 residues. The DNA for the CDR3 is TGCGCCAGCAGCTCCGGGGCTAATACGCAGTATTTT. Its translation: CASSSGANTQYF.

V gene TRBV27 combines with J gene TRBJ1-5, with D unresolved. V lost 3 bases, J lost 4 bases, and 10 bases lay in between. Germline V CDR1 and CDR2: MNHEY, SMNVEV (reference sequence). CDR3 size: 14 residues. The chain's CDR3 is CASSFRAQNQPQHF. The CDR3 DNA follows: TGTGCCAGCAGTTTTAGGGCCCAAAATCAGCCCCAGCATTTT.

This chain connects TRBV5-4 to TRBJ2-1; possibly TRBD2 for D (5 bases). This CDR3 has 14 residues. V lost 6 bases and J lost 0, with 10 bases in between. Germline V CDR1 and CDR2: SGHNT, YYREEE (reference sequence). CDR3 loop: CASMVSDSYNEQFF. In DNA, the CDR3 is TGTGCCAGCATGGTTAGCGACTCCTACAATGAGCAGTTCTTC.

This chain uses TRBV6-5 with TRBJ1-2; D not certain. CDR3 length: 13 residues. V was cut by 11 bases and J by 3 bases, with 16 bases left in between. CDR1 is MNHEY, CDR2 SVGAGI, per germline. The CDR3 loop is CAARRAGHYGYTF. The CDR3 nucleotides are TGTGCCGCGAGAAGGGCAGGACACTATGGCTACACCTTC.

This chain links TRBV6-1 with TRBJ2-2, with D possibly matching TRBD1 (6 bases). CDR1 MNHNS and CDR2 SASEGT come from the germline V gene. The CDR3 is made up of 15 amino acids. V lost 3 bases to trimming and J lost 5 bases, with 13 bases between them. The CDR3 nucleotides are TGTGCCAGCAGTGAGAGTCCAGGGGTGACCGGGGAGCTGTTTTTT. Its translation is CASSESPGVTGELFF.

This clone was recorded a few times. The genes are TRBV7-9 and TRBJ2-2; tentatively, D is TRBD2 (6 bases). The CDR3 has 13 residues. Trimming left V 3 bases short and J 7 bases short, with 9 bases between. Per germline, CDR1 SEHNR and CDR2 FQNEAQ (reference sequence). The CDR3 spells CASSFRRDGELFF. CDR3 nucleotides: TGTGCCAGCAGCTTCAGGCGGGACGGGGAGCTGTTTTTT.

The chain has TRBV4-1 and TRBJ2-5; a possible D gene is TRBD2 (6 bases). This CDR3 spans 13 amino acids. V gave up 4 bases and J gave up 5 bases, with 11 bases separating them. Germline loops: CDR1 MGHRA, CDR2 YSYEKL. CDR3 amino acids: CASSLVGGETQYF. The CDR3 DNA sequence: TGCGCCAGCAGCCTGGTAGGAGGGGAGACCCAGTACTTC.

This chain joins TRBV6-4 and TRBJ1-1, with D unresolved. The CDR3 spans 13 residues. V lost 3 bases and J lost 1, with 6 bases in between. Per the germline V gene, CDR1 is MRHNA and CDR2 is SNTAGT. CDR3 residues: CASSERWNTEAFF. In DNA form, the CDR3 reads TGTGCCAGCAGTGAACGTTGGAACACTGAAGCTTTCTTT.

The rearrangement links TRBV5-4 to TRBJ2-2; TRBD1 might be the D (6 bases). The CDR3 is 14 amino acids. Germline loops: CDR1 SGHNT, CDR2 YYREEE (reference sequence). V lost 4 bases, J lost 2 bases, and 9 bases lay in between. The CDR3 nucleotides read TGTGCCAGCAGCGTACAGGGAAACACCGGGGAGCTGTTTTTT. This translates into CASSVQGNTGELFF.

This chain uses TRBV10-3 with TRBJ1-2, with a weak D call TRBD1 (5 bases). The CDR3 is 13 residues long. The germline CDR1 and CDR2 sequences are ENHRY and SYGVKD. V was pared by 7 bases and J by 4 bases, with 13 bases between. CDR3 sequence (DNA): TGTGCCATCACGAACCCAGGGCTCTATGGCTACACCTTC. This translates into CAITNPGLYGYTF.

This clone was recorded a few times. V and J are TRBV15 and TRBJ2-2; unclear D gene. The CDR3 length is 15 residues. V was cut by 3 bases and J by 2 bases, with 10 bases left in between. The germline V gene has CDR1 LNHNV and CDR2 YYDKDF (reference sequence). The CDR3 loop is CATSRSDSNTGELFF. For the CDR3, the DNA is TGTGCCACCAGCAGGTCGGATAGTAACACCGGGGAGCTGTTTTTT. Combining the CDR3 with reference TRBV15 and TRBJ2-2 gives the whole variable domain DAMVIQNPRYQVTQFGKPVTLSCSQTLNHNVMYWYQQKSSQAPKLLFHYYDKDFNNEADTPDNFQSRRPNTSFCFLDIRSPGLGDTAMYLCATSRSDSNTGELFFGEGSRLTVL.

V is TRBV5-1 and J is TRBJ2-1, with 8 bases identical to TRBD2. V shed 4 bases, J shed 9 bases, and the junction held 12 bases outside the gene matches. There are 15 residues in the CDR3. Germline values: CDR1 SGHRS, CDR2 YFSETQ. The CDR3 protein is CASSRAGGVYSEQFF. The DNA of the CDR3 is TGCGCCAGCAGCCGGGCGGGGGGCGTATATAGTGAGCAGTTCTTC.

The chain links TRBV10-2 to TRBJ2-6; D tentatively fits TRBD1 or TRBD2 (5 bases each). Germline values: CDR1 WSHSY, CDR2 SAAADI. V was cut by 6 bases and J by 8 bases, with 17 bases left in between. The CDR3 consists of 15 residues. In DNA, the CDR3 is TGCGCCAGCAGACCTGGAGAGGTGGGACCCAACGTCCTGACTTTC. The encoded protein is CASRPGEVGPNVLTF.

The V call is TRBV5-1, the J call TRBJ2-1, with a weak D call TRBD2 (6 bases). Germline lookup yields CDR1 SGHRS and CDR2 YFSETQ. The CDR3 runs 14 residues. With 6 bases removed from V and 7 bases from J, the gap between germline ends came to 17 bases. CDR3 in DNA: TGCGCCAGCACCATCCGGGACGGAGGGAATGAGCAGTTCTTC. It translates to CASTIRDGGNEQFF.

This clone was counted a single time. The rearrangement uses TRBV5-5 and TRBJ2-5; D not certain. The CDR3 is 14 residues long. The germline CDR1 and CDR2 sequences are SGHKS and YYEKEE (reference sequence). V lost 6 bases and J lost 1, with 13 bases in between. The CDR3 spells CASIVGGAQETQYF. The CDR3 coding sequence is TGTGCCAGCATCGTGGGCGGAGCCCAAGAGACCCAGTACTTC.

In nucleotides, the CDR3 is TGTGCCAGCAGTTTATGGACAAATCCCGATTATCAGCCCCAGCATTTT. Translation gives CASSLWTNPDYQPQHF. The V and J genes are TRBV28 and TRBJ1-5, with D unresolved. The CDR3 contains 16 residues. With 0 bases removed from V and 5 bases from J, the gap between germline ends came to 14 bases. CDR1 is MDHEN and CDR2 is SYDVKM in the germline V gene.

The count of this clone is one. The genes are TRBV5-1 and TRBJ1-5; D perhaps matches TRBD1 (6 bases). This CDR3 spans 15 amino acids. CDR1 is SGHRS, CDR2 YFSETQ, per germline. The V gene lost 4 bases and the J gene lost 2 bases, with 13 bases spanning the gap. This chain's CDR3 is CASSRGGEGNQPQHF. DNA of the CDR3: TGCGCCAGCAGCCGAGGGGGGGAAGGCAATCAGCCCCAGCATTTT.

The rearrangement joins TRBV18 to TRBJ1-1, with 9 bases matching TRBD1. Trimming at V came to 6 bases and at J to 4 bases, leaving 15 bases not matched to a gene. The CDR3 totals 17 residues. The germline V gene has CDR1 KGHSH and CDR2 LQKENI. CDR3 nucleotide sequence: TGTGCCAGCTCGGGCCGAGGACAGGGGTTGATGGGCACTGAAGCTTTCTTT. Protein sequence: CASSGRGQGLMGTEAFF.

Only one count was recorded for this clone. The chain is built from TRBV6-5 and TRBJ1-6; the D gene is possibly TRBD1 (6 bases). The V end was cut by 2 bases, the J end by 4 bases, with 12 bases between. The germline gives CDR1 MNHEY, CDR2 SVGAGI. The CDR3 consists of 16 residues. CDR3 amino acids: CASSYRGREYNSPLHF. The CDR3 DNA reads as TGTGCCAGCAGTTACCGGGGGCGCGAGTATAATTCACCCCTCCACTTT.